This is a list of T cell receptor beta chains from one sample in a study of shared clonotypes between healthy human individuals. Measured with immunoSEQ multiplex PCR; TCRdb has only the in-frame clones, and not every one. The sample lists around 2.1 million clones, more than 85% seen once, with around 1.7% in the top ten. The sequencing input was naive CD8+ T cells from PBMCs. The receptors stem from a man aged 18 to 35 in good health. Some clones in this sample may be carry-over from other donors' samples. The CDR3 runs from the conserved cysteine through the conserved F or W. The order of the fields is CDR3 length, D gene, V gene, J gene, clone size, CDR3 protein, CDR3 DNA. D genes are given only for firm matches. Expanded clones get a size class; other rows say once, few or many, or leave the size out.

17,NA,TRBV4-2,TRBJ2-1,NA,CASSPTPWIFSYNEQFF,TGTGCCAGCAGCCCAACTCCATGGATTTTCTCCTACAATGAGCAGTTCTTC
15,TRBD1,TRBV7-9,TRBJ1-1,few,CASSLAGQGRTEAFF,TGTGCCAGCAGCCTAGCGGGACAGGGGCGGACTGAAGCTTTCTTT
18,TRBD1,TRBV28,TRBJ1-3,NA,CASSSPLEGQNSGNTIYF,TGTGCCAGCAGTTCTCCACTCGAGGGACAGAACTCTGGAAACACCATATATTTT
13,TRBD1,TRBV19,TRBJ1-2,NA,CASSRTGDYGYTF,TGTGCCAGTAGCAGAACAGGGGACTATGGCTACACCTTC
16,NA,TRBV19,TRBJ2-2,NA,CASQLIRFGFTGELFF,TGTGCCAGTCAACTAATCCGCTTCGGCTTCACCGGGGAGCTGTTTTTT
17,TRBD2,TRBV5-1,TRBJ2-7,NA,CASSFPRESSGRYEQYF,TGCGCCAGCAGCTTCCCACGAGAGTCCAGCGGGAGATACGAGCAGTACTTC
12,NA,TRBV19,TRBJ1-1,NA,CASSIYSGAAFF,TGTGCCAGTAGTATTTATTCAGGGGCCGCTTTCTTT
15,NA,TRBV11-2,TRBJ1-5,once,CASSFSPDYNQPQHF,TGTGCCAGCAGCTTTTCTCCGGACTACAATCAGCCCCAGCATTTT
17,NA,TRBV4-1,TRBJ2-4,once,CASSQVIIGLAKNIQYF,TGCGCCAGCAGCCAAGTCATAATCGGCCTAGCCAAAAACATTCAGTACTTC
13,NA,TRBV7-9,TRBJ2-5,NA,CASSRQLGETQYF,TGTGCCAGCAGCCGACAGCTAGGAGAGACCCAGTACTTC
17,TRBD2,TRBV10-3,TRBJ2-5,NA,CAISGAVAGGPFETQYF,TGTGCCATCAGTGGCGCGGTAGCGGGAGGGCCATTCGAGACCCAGTACTTC
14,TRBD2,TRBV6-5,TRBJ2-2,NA,CASSPDRGAGELFF,TGTGCCAGCAGTCCCGACCGGGGGGCCGGGGAGCTGTTTTTT
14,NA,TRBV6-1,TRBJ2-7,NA,CASASGRAVYEQYF,TGTGCCAGCGCGTCGGGCAGGGCCGTATACGAGCAGTACTTC
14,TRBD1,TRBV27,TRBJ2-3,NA,CASSWTGGTDTQYF,TGTGCCAGCAGTTGGACAGGGGGCACAGATACGCAGTATTTT
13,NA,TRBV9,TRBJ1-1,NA,CASSVGTGPRAFF,TGTGCCAGCAGCGTAGGCACAGGCCCGAGAGCTTTCTTT
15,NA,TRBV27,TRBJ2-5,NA,CASSLWAGPQETQYF,TGTGCCAGCAGTTTATGGGCAGGGCCCCAAGAGACCCAGTACTTC
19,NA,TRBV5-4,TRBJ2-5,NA,CASSLAFMERRSDSETQYF,TGTGCCAGCAGCTTGGCCTTCATGGAGCGGAGGAGCGACTCGGAGACCCAGTACTTC
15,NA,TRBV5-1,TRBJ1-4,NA,CASSLAGEANEKLFF,TGCGCCAGCAGCTTGGCTGGGGAAGCTAATGAAAAACTGTTTTTT
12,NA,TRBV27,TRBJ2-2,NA,CASSSLGGELFF,TGTGCCAGCAGTTCCCTCGGCGGGGAGCTGTTTTTT
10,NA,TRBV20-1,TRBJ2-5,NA,CSAMEETQYF,TGCAGTGCTATGGAAGAGACCCAGTACTTC
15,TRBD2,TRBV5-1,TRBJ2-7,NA,CASSLWTSGPGEQYF,TGCGCCAGCAGCTTGTGGACTAGCGGTCCGGGCGAGCAGTACTTC
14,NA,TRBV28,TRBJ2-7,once,CASSFGLDSYEQYF,TGTGCCAGCAGTTTCGGACTGGACTCCTACGAGCAGTACTTC
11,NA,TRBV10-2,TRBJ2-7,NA,CASSPSYEQYF,TGCGCCAGCAGCCCTTCCTACGAGCAGTACTTC
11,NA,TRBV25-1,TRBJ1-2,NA,CASRNYYGYTF,TGTGCCAGCAGAAATTACTATGGCTACACCTTC
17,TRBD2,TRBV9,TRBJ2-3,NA,CASSEETSGQGGDTQYF,TGTGCCAGCAGCGAGGAGACTAGCGGGCAGGGAGGAGATACGCAGTATTTT
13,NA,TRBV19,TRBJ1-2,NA,CASQKSPNYGYTF,TGTGCCAGTCAGAAGAGTCCTAACTATGGCTACACCTTC
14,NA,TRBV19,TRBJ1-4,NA,CASSIWATNEKLFF,TGTGCCAGTAGTATCTGGGCAACTAATGAAAAACTGTTTTTT
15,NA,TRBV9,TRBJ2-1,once,CASSVGLAEYNEQFF,TGTGCCAGCAGCGTAGGCCTAGCAGAGTACAATGAGCAGTTCTTC
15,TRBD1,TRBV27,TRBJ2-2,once,CASLLGQGAGGELFF,TGTGCCAGCCTCTTAGGACAGGGGGCGGGCGGGGAGCTGTTTTTT
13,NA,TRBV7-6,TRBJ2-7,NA,CASSANKGNEQYF,TGTGCCAGCAGCGCGAACAAGGGGAACGAGCAGTACTTC
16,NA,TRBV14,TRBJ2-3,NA,CASSQVTDRWTDTQYF,TGTGCCAGCAGCCAAGTCACGGACCGTTGGACAGATACGCAGTATTTT
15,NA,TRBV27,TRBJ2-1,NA,CASSFPAASGLEQFF,TGTGCCAGCAGTTTCCCCGCAGCTAGTGGCCTTGAGCAGTTCTTC
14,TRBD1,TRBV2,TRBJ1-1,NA,CASSAGQGSMEAFF,TGTGCCAGCAGTGCGGGACAGGGGTCTATGGAAGCTTTCTTT
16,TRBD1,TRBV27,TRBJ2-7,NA,CASSINGQGGTYEQYF,TGTGCCAGCAGTATCAATGGACAGGGGGGGACCTACGAGCAGTACTTC
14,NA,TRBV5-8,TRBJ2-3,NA,CASSLYIPGDTQYF,TGTGCCAGCAGCTTATATATACCGGGAGATACGCAGTATTTT
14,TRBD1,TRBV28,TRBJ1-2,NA,CASSQDRGDYGYTF,TGTGCCAGCAGTCAGGACAGGGGTGACTATGGCTACACCTTC
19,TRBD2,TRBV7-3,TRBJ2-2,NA,CASSPLRPSGRVGTGELFF,TGTGCCAGCAGCCCCCTCAGGCCTAGCGGGAGAGTAGGAACCGGGGAGCTGTTTTTT
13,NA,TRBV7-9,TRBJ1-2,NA,CASSSSGEYGYTF,TGTGCCAGCAGCTCAAGCGGGGAGTATGGCTACACCTTC
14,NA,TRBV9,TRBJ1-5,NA,CASSVAGVNQPQHF,TGTGCCAGCAGCGTAGCGGGTGTGAATCAGCCCCAGCATTTT
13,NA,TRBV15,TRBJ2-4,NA,CATSRDGSRVQYF,TGTGCCACCAGCAGAGATGGCAGCAGGGTTCAGTACTTC